This TCR beta chain was retrieved from a study of blood T cell repertoires in COVID-19. Across the whole study: There were acute and convalescent COVID-19 samples, and they came from the United States, Italy and Spain. T cells, B-cell-depleted T cells, or PBMCs supplied cDNA or gDNA.

Per the original methods: Reference gene primer amplification yielded estimated nucleated cell counts. Libraries were prepared by immunoSEQ multiplex PCR; TCRdb keeps only in-frame clonotypes and omits some of them. That table furnishes V, J and clone size, whereas the DNA furnished D and trimming. The sample includes 200,000 or so clones, about 85% of them seen just once. The TCR originated in a man aged 45 to 65 who had recovered from COVID-19. Sequences were obtained from peripheral blood.

The CDR3 DNA follows: TGTGCCAGCAGCTCGTATAGCGGGAGGCCGATCCAAGAGACCCAGTACTTC. Its translation is CASSSYSGRPIQETQYF. V and J are TRBV13 and TRBJ2-5, with 10 nucleotides matching TRBD2. The CDR3 sequence is 17 residues long. Germline lookup yields CDR1 PRHDT and CDR2 FYEKMQ (reference sequence). J gave up 1 base and V 4 bases, and 9 bases lay outside the gene matches.